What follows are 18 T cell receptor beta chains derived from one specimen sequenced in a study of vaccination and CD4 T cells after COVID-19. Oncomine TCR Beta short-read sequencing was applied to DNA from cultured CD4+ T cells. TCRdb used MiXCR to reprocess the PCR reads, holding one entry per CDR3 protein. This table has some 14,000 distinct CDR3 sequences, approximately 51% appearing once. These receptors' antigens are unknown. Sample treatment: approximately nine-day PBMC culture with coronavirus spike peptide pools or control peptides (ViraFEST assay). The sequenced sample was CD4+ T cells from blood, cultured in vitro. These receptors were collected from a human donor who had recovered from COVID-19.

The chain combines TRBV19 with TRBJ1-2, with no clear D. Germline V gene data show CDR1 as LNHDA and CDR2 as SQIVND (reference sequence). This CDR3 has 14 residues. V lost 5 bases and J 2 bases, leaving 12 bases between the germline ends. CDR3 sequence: CASSRPLGNYGYTF. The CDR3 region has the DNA TGTGCCAGTAGTCGGCCCCTCGGAAACTATGGCTACACCTTC.

The CDR3 region is CASSVYRDDTQYF. CDR3 nucleotides: TGTGCCAGCAGTGTCTACAGGGATGATACGCAGTATTTT. This chain joins TRBV6-1 and TRBJ2-3, with TRBD1 as a possible D gene (6 bases). This CDR3 comprises 13 residues. Trimming removed 4 bases at V and 6 bases at J, with 11 bases between. Germline CDR1 is MNHNS and CDR2 is SASEGT.

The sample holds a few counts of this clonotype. The chain's CDR3 is CASSLQGVANTGELFF. CDR3 DNA sequence: TGTGCCAGCAGCCTACAGGGAGTCGCGAACACCGGGGAGCTGTTTTTT. The chain is built from TRBV7-3 and TRBJ2-2; possible D gene TRBD1, 6 bases. Germline loops: CDR1 SGHTA, CDR2 FQGTGA. The CDR3 runs to 16 residues. The germline V and J ends were trimmed by 5 bases and 0 bases, with 13 bases remaining between them.

CDR3 sequence reads: CATSAPQSTDTQYF. The CDR3 DNA sequence: TGTGCCACCAGTGCTCCCCAGAGCACAGATACGCAGTATTTT. This chain uses TRBV24-1 with TRBJ2-3, with D unclear. V shed 5 bases and J shed 0 bases, with 8 bases lying between them. This CDR3 contains 14 residues. Per the germline V gene, CDR1 is KGHDR and CDR2 is SFDVKD.

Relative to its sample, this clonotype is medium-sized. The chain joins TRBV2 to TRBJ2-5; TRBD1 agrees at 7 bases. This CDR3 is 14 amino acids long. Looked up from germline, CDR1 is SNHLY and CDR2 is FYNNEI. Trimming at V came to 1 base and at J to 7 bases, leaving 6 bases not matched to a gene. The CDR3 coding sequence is TGTGCCAGCAGTGAAGGAGACAGGGTCGGGACCCAGTACTTC. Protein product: CASSEGDRVGTQYF.

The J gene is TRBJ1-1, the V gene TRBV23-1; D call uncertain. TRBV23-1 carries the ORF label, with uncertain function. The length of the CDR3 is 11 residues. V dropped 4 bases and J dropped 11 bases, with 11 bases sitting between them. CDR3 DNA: TGCGCCAGCAGTCCCGGGGTTAGGGCTTTCTTT. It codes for CASSPGVRAFF.

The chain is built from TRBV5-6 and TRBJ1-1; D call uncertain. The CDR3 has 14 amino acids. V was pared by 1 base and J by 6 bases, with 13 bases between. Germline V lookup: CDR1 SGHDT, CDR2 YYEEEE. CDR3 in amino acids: CASSLLSARAEAFF. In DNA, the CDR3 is TGTGCCAGCAGCTTGTTATCCGCGAGGGCTGAAGCTTTCTTT.

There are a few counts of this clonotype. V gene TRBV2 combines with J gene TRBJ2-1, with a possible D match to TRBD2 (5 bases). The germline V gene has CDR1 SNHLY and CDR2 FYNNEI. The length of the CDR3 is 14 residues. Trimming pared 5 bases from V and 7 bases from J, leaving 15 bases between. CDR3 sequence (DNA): TGTGCCAGCAGTCGAACCCTAGGAGGTAATGAGCAGTTCTTC. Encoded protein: CASSRTLGGNEQFF.

The chain's CDR3 is CASSLDKENTQYF. The CDR3 coding sequence is TGTGCCAGCAGCTTAGATAAGGAGAATACGCAGTATTTT. J is TRBJ2-3 and V is TRBV7-7, with D unclear. The CDR3 totals 13 residues. Trimming shortened V by 1 base and J by 7 bases, and 9 bases separated the two germline ends. CDR1 and CDR2 from the germline V gene are SSHAT and FNYEAQ (reference sequence).

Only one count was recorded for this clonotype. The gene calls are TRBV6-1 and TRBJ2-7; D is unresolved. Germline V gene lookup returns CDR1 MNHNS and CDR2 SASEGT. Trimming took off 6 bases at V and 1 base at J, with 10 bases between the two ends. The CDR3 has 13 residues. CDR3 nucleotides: TGTGCCAGCAGGGAATCGACATCCTACGAGCAGTACTTC. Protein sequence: CASRESTSYEQYF.

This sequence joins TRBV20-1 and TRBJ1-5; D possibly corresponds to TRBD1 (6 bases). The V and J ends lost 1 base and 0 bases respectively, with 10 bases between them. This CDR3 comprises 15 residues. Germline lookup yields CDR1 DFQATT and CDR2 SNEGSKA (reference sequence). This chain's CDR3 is CSARVTGHSNQPQHF. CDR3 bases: TGCAGTGCTAGAGTGACGGGACATAGCAATCAGCCCCAGCATTTT.

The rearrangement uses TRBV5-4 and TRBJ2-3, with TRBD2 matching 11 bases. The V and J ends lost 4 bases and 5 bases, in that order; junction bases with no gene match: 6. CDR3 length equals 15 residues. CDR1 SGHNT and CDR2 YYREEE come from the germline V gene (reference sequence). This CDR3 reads CASSGSGRGLDTQYF. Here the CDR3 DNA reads TGTGCCAGCAGCGGTAGCGGGAGGGGTCTAGATACGCAGTATTTT.

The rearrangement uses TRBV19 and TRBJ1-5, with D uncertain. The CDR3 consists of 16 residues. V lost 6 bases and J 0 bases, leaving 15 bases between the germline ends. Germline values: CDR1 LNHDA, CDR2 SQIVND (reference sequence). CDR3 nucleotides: TGTGCCAGTAGGACGATAGGTTCTGTTAGCAATCAGCCCCAGCATTTT. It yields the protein CASRTIGSVSNQPQHF.

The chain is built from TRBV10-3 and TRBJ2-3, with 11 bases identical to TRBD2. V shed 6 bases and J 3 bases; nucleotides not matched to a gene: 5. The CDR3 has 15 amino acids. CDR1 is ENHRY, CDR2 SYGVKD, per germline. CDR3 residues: CAISATSGTTDTQYF. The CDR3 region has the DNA TGTGCCATCAGCGCGACTAGCGGGACAACAGATACGCAGTATTTT.

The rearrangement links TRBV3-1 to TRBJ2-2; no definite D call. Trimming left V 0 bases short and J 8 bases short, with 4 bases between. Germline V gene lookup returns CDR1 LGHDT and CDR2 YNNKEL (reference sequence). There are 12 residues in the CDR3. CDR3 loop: CASSQDRGELFF. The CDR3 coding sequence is TGTGCCAGCAGCCAAGATCGGGGGGAGCTGTTTTTT.

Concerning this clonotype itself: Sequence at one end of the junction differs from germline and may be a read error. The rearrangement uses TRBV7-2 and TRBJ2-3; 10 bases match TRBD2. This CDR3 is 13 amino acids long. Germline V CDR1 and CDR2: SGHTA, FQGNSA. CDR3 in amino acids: CASSFGTSELPCF. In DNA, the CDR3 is TGTGCCAGCAGCTTTGGGACTAGCGAGCTCCCGTGCTTT.

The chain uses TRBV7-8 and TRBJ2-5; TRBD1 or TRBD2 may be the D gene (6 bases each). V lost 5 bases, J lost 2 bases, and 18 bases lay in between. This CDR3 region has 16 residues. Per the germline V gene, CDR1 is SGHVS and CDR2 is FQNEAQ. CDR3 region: CASSPPTGTFQETQYF. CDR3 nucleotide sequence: TGTGCCAGCAGCCCGCCAACAGGGACTTTTCAAGAGACCCAGTACTTC.

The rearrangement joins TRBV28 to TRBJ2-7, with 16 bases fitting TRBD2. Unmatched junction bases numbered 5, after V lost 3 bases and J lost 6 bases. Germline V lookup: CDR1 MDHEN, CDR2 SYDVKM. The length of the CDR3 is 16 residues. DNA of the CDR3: TGTGCCAGCAGTTTGCCGGGGACTAGCGGGAGGGCCGAGCAGTACTTC. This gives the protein CASSLPGTSGRAEQYF.